Shown below are 29 T cell receptor beta chains from a single sample sequenced in a study of read filtering for tumor transcriptome and immune sequencing. Molecular barcoded adaptors covering alpha/delta and beta/gamma chains were used on 400 ng RNA. TCRdb redid the calling of the reads with MiXCR, one entry per CDR3 protein. This sample has fewer than 75,000 distinct CDR3 sequences, with roughly 20% found just once. Sequencing was performed on a population of CD138-negative cells sorted from bone marrow. The receptors shown here come from a donor at least 40 years old with multiple myeloma.

The table lists this clonotype with a few counts. The chain has TRBV5-1 and TRBJ2-5; D might be TRBD2 (6 bases). The CDR3 is 14 amino acids. The germline V and J ends were trimmed by 3 bases and 4 bases, with 13 bases remaining between them. Germline V gene sequence: CDR1 SGHRS, CDR2 YFSETQ. This chain's CDR3 is CASSSSRDLETQYF. The CDR3 nucleotides read TGCGCCAGCAGCTCCTCCCGGGACTTAGAGACCCAGTACTTC.

This clonotype was observed at least ten times. The chain uses TRBV5-5 and TRBJ2-2; 7 bases align to TRBD1. This CDR3 is built from 16 residues. Germline assignment: CDR1 SGHKS and CDR2 YYEKEE (reference sequence). With V trimmed by 1 base and J by 5 bases, 8 bases remained unmatched. The CDR3 nucleotides read TGTGCCAGCAGCTTGTGGTCAGGGGGAAGAACCGGGGAGCTGTTTTTT. It codes for CASSLWSGGRTGELFF.

Turning to this clonotype: A read error may be the cause here, since a much bigger clone is one base away. This sequence joins TRBV9 and TRBJ2-3, with D perhaps matching TRBD2 (6 bases). V shed 3 bases and J shed 6 bases, with 17 bases lying between them. Germline V CDR1 and CDR2: SGDLS, YYNGEE. The CDR3 length is 15 residues. This chain's CDR3 is CASSGGRGPPDTQYF. The CDR3 DNA sequence: TGTGCCAGCAGCGGCGGGCGGGGCCCACCTGATACGCAGTATTTT.

The genes are TRBV7-8 and TRBJ1-4; TRBD1 might be the D (5 bases). The CDR3 totals 14 residues. Trimming took 4 bases from V and 7 from J, leaving 13 bases between them. Germline V gene data show CDR1 as SGHVS and CDR2 as FQNEAQ. The DNA for the CDR3 is TGTGCCAGCAGCTACCAGGGTAATGCTGAAAAACTGTTTTTT. Protein: CASSYQGNAEKLFF.

The rearrangement links TRBV2 to TRBJ2-5; 9 bases fit TRBD1. Germline V CDR1 and CDR2: SNHLY, FYNNEI. This CDR3 has 14 residues. V was clipped by 2 bases and J by 5 bases; unmatched bases: 3. In nucleotides, the CDR3 is TGTGCCAGCAGTGAAAGACAGGGGGGGGAGACCCAGTACTTC. Protein sequence: CASSERQGGETQYF. Full variable domain (missing parts from reference TRBV2 and TRBJ2-5): EPEVTQTPSHQVTQMGQEVILRCVPISNHLYFYWYRQILGQKVEFLVSFYNNEISEKSEIFDDQFSVERPDGSNFTLKIRSTKLEDSAMYFCASSERQGGETQYFGPGTRLLVL.

This clonotype was counted between two and nine times. This sequence joins TRBV5-1 and TRBJ1-2, with no clear D. The CDR3 is 14 residues long. Per germline, CDR1 SGHRS and CDR2 YFSETQ. The V gene lost 0 bases and the J gene lost 4 bases, with 10 bases spanning the gap. The CDR3: CASSLVADPYGYTF. CDR3 nucleotides: TGCGCCAGCAGCTTGGTGGCAGACCCCTATGGCTACACCTTC.

Ten or more counts support this clonotype. The V and J genes are TRBV5-1 and TRBJ1-4; D is unresolved. The V end lost 4 bases, the J end lost 3 bases, and 13 bases lay between the germline ends. Germline V gives CDR1 SGHRS, CDR2 YFSETQ. The CDR3 contains 15 residues. The CDR3 protein is CASSPGNGANEKLFF. DNA for the CDR3: TGCGCCAGCAGCCCCGGTAACGGGGCTAATGAAAAACTGTTTTTT.

The sample holds many counts of this clonotype. The rearrangement uses TRBV5-1 and TRBJ1-1; D unclear. The CDR3 spans 14 residues. CDR1 and CDR2 (germline): SGHRS, YFSETQ. The V end lost 3 bases, the J end lost 1 base, and 10 bases lay between the germline ends. This chain's CDR3 is CASSWTEPNTEAFF. CDR3 coding DNA: TGCGCCAGCAGCTGGACCGAACCGAACACTGAAGCTTTCTTT.

The chain links TRBV12-3 or TRBV12-4 to TRBJ2-1; the D call may be TRBD1 or TRBD2 (5 bases each). Trimming left V 0 bases short and J 0 bases short, with 12 bases between. The CDR3 length is 17 residues. The DNA for the CDR3 is TGTGCCAGCAGTTTAGCGCTGGGACGGAGCTCCTACAATGAGCAGTTCTTC. This sequence encodes CASSLALGRSSYNEQFF.

In its sample, this clonotype was seen a few times. V and J are TRBV20-1 and TRBJ2-4, with 8 positions matching TRBD2. Germline CDR1 reads DFQATT; CDR2 reads SNEGSKA (reference sequence). The CDR3 is 14 residues long. With 4 bases clipped from V and 0 bases from J, the junction kept 2 bases outside the gene matches. This CDR3 reads CSAKREIAKNIQYF. In DNA, the CDR3 is TGCAGTGCTAAGCGGGAGATAGCCAAAAACATTCAGTACTTC.

The chain employs TRBV7-3 and TRBJ1-1; D unclear. Trimming took 4 bases from V and 4 from J, leaving 10 bases between them. CDR1 and CDR2 (germline): SGHTA, FQGTGA. The CDR3 has 13 residues. The CDR3 spells CASSSHSGTEAFF. CDR3 DNA: TGTGCCAGCAGCTCCCATTCCGGCACTGAAGCTTTCTTT. The variable domain in full, with the rest retrieved from reference TRBV7-3 and TRBJ1-1, is GAGVSQTPSNKVTEKGKYVELRCDPISGHTALYWYRQSLGQGPEFLIYFQGTGAADDSGLPNDRFFAVRPEGSVSTLKIQRTERGDSAVYLCASSSHSGTEAFFGQGTRLTVV.

The J gene is TRBJ2-2, the V gene TRBV6-2 or TRBV6-3; D is unclear. Trimming cost V 6 bases and J 4 bases, with 12 bases left between them. This CDR3 comprises 14 residues. Germline V lookup: CDR1 MNHEY, CDR2 SVGEGT. DNA of the CDR3: TGTGCCAGCAGATCGTCAGCATCCACCGGGGAGCTGTTTTTT. Protein sequence: CASRSSASTGELFF.

This clonotype was recorded at least ten times. The rearrangement uses TRBV20-1 and TRBJ2-3; 8 positions agree with TRBD2. Germline V lookup: CDR1 DFQATT, CDR2 SNEGSKA (reference sequence). The V gene end was trimmed by 0 bases and the J gene end by 3 bases; junction bases not matched to a gene: 2. The CDR3 loop spans 14 amino acids. The CDR3 spells CSARDSGSTDTQYF. In DNA, the CDR3 is TGCAGTGCTAGAGACAGCGGGAGTACAGATACGCAGTATTTT.

In this sample, this clonotype turned up many times. The rearrangement uses TRBV28 and TRBJ1-4, with D unresolved. V dropped 5 bases and J dropped 6 bases, with 7 bases sitting between them. Germline-derived CDR1 and CDR2 are MDHEN and SYDVKM. The CDR3 is 12 amino acids. CDR3 nucleotide sequence: TGTGCCAGCAGTCTCCGCCATGAAAAACTGTTTTTT. Protein: CASSLRHEKLFF.

There are many counts of this clonotype. The CDR3 protein is CASSLGSQAKTFF. In DNA form, the CDR3 reads TGTGCCAGCAGCTTAGGGTCCCAGGCAAAAACTTTCTTT. The rearrangement joins TRBV11-2 to TRBJ1-1, with D unclear. Germline CDR1 reads SGHAT; CDR2 reads FQNNGV. CDR3 length equals 13 residues. Trimming removed 1 base at V and 12 bases at J, with 15 bases between.

This clonotype was observed many times. The gene calls are TRBV11-3 and TRBJ2-2; 9 positions match TRBD2. Germline-derived CDR1 and CDR2 are SGHNT and YENEEA. The CDR3 is 16 residues long. With V trimmed by 3 bases and J by 7 bases, 9 bases remained unmatched. CDR3 region: CASSFVSGSVGGELFF. The CDR3 DNA sequence: TGTGCCAGCAGCTTTGTTAGCGGGAGCGTCGGCGGGGAGCTGTTTTTT.

This clonotype was observed many times. CDR3 nucleotide sequence: TGTGCCAGCAGCCGCGGTGGGGGCGAGACCCAGTACTTC. It specifies CASSRGGGETQYF. V and J are TRBV7-9 and TRBJ2-5, with a tentative D call TRBD1 (6 bases). Looked up from germline, CDR1 is SEHNR and CDR2 is FQNEAQ (reference sequence). Trimming left V 5 bases short and J 5 bases short, with 12 bases between. The CDR3 is 13 amino acids.

This clonotype was observed many times. The chain uses TRBV29-1 and TRBJ2-7, with unresolved D. The V end lost 0 bases, the J end lost 2 bases, and 5 bases lay between the germline ends. The CDR3 loop spans 12 amino acids. Per germline, CDR1 SQVTM and CDR2 ANQGSEA. The CDR3 here is CSVEDSTYEQYF. The DNA for the CDR3 is TGCAGCGTTGAAGACAGTACCTACGAGCAGTACTTC.

This clonotype has only a few counts. V is TRBV4-1 and J is TRBJ1-2; 9 nucleotides agree with TRBD1. Germline V CDR1 and CDR2: MGHRA, YSYEKL. This CDR3 region has 16 residues. J gave up 4 bases and V 4 bases, and 10 bases lay outside the gene matches. CDR3: CASSPRRTGESYGYTF. DNA for the CDR3: TGCGCCAGCAGCCCCCGGAGGACAGGGGAGAGCTATGGCTACACCTTC.

In this sample, this clonotype turned up many times. The gene calls are TRBV29-1 and TRBJ2-3; TRBD2 aligns across 12 bases. Germline CDR1 and CDR2: SQVTM and ANQGSEA. V trimming: 6 bases; J trimming: 0 bases; junction bases outside the gene matches: 10. This CDR3 has 17 amino acids. CDR3 sequence (DNA): TGCAGCGTGGCCGGGACTAGCGGGCCTTCAAGCACAGATACGCAGTATTTT. Protein: CSVAGTSGPSSTDTQYF.

This clonotype was seen ten or more times. The rearrangement joins TRBV5-1 to TRBJ1-4, with a tentative D call TRBD1 (5 bases). The CDR3 has 14 amino acids. With 0 bases removed from V and 7 bases from J, the gap between germline ends came to 10 bases. Looked up from germline, CDR1 is SGHRS and CDR2 is YFSETQ. The CDR3 DNA sequence: TGCGCCAGCAGCTTGGGGACATCTGGTGAAAAACTGTTTTTT. As protein: CASSLGTSGEKLFF.

This clonotype was found many times. The V and J genes are TRBV19 and TRBJ2-1; the D gene is possibly TRBD1 (6 bases). Germline CDR1 is LNHDA and CDR2 is SQIVND (reference sequence). The CDR3 spans 11 residues. The V and J ends lost 5 bases and 12 bases respectively, with 11 bases between them. The CDR3 nucleotides are TGTGCCAGTAGTGAAATGGACAGGCAGTTCTTC. As protein: CASSEMDRQFF.

This clonotype showed up just a few times. This rearrangement joins TRBV20-1 to TRBJ2-3; 16 positions agree with TRBD2. CDR3 length equals 20 residues. The ends lost 0 bases at V and 2 bases at J; junction bases unmatched: 11. Germline values: CDR1 DFQATT, CDR2 SNEGSKA (reference sequence). Written as DNA, the CDR3 is TGCAGTGCTAGAGAGCAGGGACTAGCGGGAGGGCCCCTCTACACAGATACGCAGTATTTT. Translating gives CSAREQGLAGGPLYTDTQYF.

This clonotype was detected ten times or more. The CDR3 does not end in the conserved phenylalanine or tryptophan, so this is likely a read error. The chain combines TRBV28 with TRBJ2-1; D possibly corresponds to TRBD2 (5 bases). CDR3 length: 15 residues. Trimming stripped 6 bases from V and 9 bases from J, with 21 bases between. Per germline, CDR1 MDHEN and CDR2 SYDVKM. CDR3 sequence: CASSLRGPGVGEQFL. CDR3 nucleotide sequence: TGTGCCAGCAGCCTGAGAGGGCCCGGCGTGGGTGAGCAGTTCCTC.

This clonotype was recorded many times. The chain couples TRBV20-1 to TRBJ2-4; D could derive from TRBD1 or TRBD2 (6 bases each). Trimming shortened V by 3 bases and J by 8 bases, and 17 bases separated the two germline ends. This CDR3 contains 14 residues. Germline CDR1 reads DFQATT; CDR2 reads SNEGSKA (reference sequence). The CDR3: CSARLQGRRDIQYF. The CDR3 DNA is TGCAGTGCTAGGCTACAGGGACGGAGGGACATTCAGTACTTC.

As to this clonotype: This CDR3 is missing its conserved last phenylalanine or tryptophan, likely due to a read error. No DNA is shown, since the ends of the CDR3 on it are uncertain; the CDR3 is the one TCRdb lists. The V and J genes are TRBV13 and TRBJ1-1; the table's TRBD1 call for D was not verified on the DNA. Germline assignment: CDR1 PRHDT and CDR2 FYEKMQ (reference sequence). The CDR3 adds up to 15 amino acids, both ends counted. This CDR3 is CASSHRQGLRTEVFI.

This clonotype was seen ten or more times. This chain links TRBV14 with TRBJ2-7, with 7 bases lining up with TRBD2. The CDR3 covers 15 residues. The germline gives CDR1 SGHDN, CDR2 FVKESK. Germline trimming cut 3 bases from V and 8 bases from J; bases unmatched to any gene: 13. Here the CDR3 reads CASSHHPGTTRKQYF. The CDR3 DNA is TGTGCCAGCAGCCACCACCCCGGGACTACGAGGAAGCAGTACTTC. Full variable domain (remainder filled in from reference TRBV14 and TRBJ2-7): EAGVTQFPSHSVIEKGQTVTLRCDPISGHDNLYWYRRVMGKEIKFLLHFVKESKQDESGMPNNRFLAERTGGTYSTLKVQPAELEDSGVYFCASSHHPGTTRKQYFGPGTRLTVT.

The chain links TRBV12-3 or TRBV12-4 to TRBJ2-1; TRBD1 or TRBD2 may be the D gene (5 bases each). The CDR3 is made up of 16 amino acids. Between the trimmed V and J ends, which lost 4 bases and 7 bases, there was a span of 20 bases. CDR3 bases: TGTGCCAGCAGTTATCTTACCCCTAGGGGCGGGAATGAGCAGTTCTTC. Residues: CASSYLTPRGGNEQFF.

This clonotype appeared many times. V usage is TRBV7-8 and J usage is TRBJ1-5; no definite D call. Germline V gene lookup returns CDR1 SGHVS and CDR2 FQNEAQ. V was trimmed by 0 bases and J by 9 bases, leaving 12 bases between them. The CDR3 has 14 residues. CDR3: CASSLARVWRPQHF. CDR3 bases: TGTGCCAGCAGCTTAGCCCGGGTGTGGAGGCCCCAGCATTTT.